The clone carrying this TCR beta chain was recorded once. Its antigen is as yet unknown. Trimming shortened V by 6 bases and J by 0 bases, and 6 bases separated the two germline ends. CDR3 length equals 12 residues. The germline CDR1 and CDR2 sequences are SGHTA and FQGNSA. This record comes from a study of radiation and T cells in renal cell carcinoma. The method was immunoSEQ multiplex PCR; TCRdb's version includes in-frame clones alone and lacks a portion of them. The table shows tens of thousands of clones, with around 81% occurring only once. Overall study findings and caveats: Top tumor clonotypes rose in blood 2 weeks post-radiation, then contracted.

Regarding time point: blood 4 weeks post-SBRT, at nephrectomy. Stated treatment: 15 Gy SBRT to primary tumor, nephrectomy 4 weeks later. Serial blood draws occurred at baseline and 2 and 4 weeks post-SBRT. The chain employs TRBV7-2 and TRBJ2-7; D remains ambiguous. The sequenced sample was blood, obtained from a patient whose treatment included radiotherapy and nephrectomy. The sequence was collected from a man aged 45-65 years with renal cell carcinoma. CDR3 sequence: CASSFSSYEQYF. CDR3 sequence (DNA): TGTGCCAGCAGTTTCAGCTCCTACGAGCAGTACTTC.